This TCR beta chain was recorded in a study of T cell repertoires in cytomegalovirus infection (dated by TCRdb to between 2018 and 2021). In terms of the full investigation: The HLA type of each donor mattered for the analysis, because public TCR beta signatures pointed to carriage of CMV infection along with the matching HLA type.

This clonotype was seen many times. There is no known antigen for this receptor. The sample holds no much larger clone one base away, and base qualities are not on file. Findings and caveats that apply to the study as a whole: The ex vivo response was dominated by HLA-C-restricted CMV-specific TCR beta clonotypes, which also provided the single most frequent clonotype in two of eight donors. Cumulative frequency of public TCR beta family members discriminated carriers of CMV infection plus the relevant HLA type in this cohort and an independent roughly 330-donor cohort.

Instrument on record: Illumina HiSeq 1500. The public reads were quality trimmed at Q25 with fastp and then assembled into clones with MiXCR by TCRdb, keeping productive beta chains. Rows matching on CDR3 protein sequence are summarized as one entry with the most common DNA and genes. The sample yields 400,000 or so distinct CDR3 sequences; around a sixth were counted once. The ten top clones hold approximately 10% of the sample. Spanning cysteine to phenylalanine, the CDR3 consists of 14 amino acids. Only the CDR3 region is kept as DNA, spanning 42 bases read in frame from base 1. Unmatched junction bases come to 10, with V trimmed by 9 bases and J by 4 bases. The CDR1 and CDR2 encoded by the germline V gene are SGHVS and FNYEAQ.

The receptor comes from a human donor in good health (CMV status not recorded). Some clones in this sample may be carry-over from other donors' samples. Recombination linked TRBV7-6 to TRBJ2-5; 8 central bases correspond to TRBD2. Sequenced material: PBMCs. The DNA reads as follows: TGTGCCAGTTCGCGCGGGCGGGGGGTAGAGACCCAGTACTTC. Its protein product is CASSRGRGVETQYF.